The present TCR beta chain was sequenced within a study of blood T cell repertoires in COVID-19 (TCRdb year 2020). For the wider study: Collaborator samples came from the United States, Italy and Spain and covered acute and convalescent phases of COVID-19. Samples were obtained from the ongoing ImmuneRACE study (first 160 participants) and from approximately 1,200 subjects provided by 6 global collaborators. A de-identified subject ID, COVID-19 status, age in years and sex were almost always included in the sample metadata. The repertoires were made available in a free public database intended to serve as a resource for research on the immune response to SARS-CoV-2. Subjects who had been exposed to COVID-19, were actively infected with it, or had recovered from it provided the deeply sampled blood TCRbeta repertoires that made up the dataset. The prospective study material was composed of cDNA or gDNA derived from T cells, B-cell-depleted T cells, or PBMCs. HLA class I and class II types, where available, came from metadata supplied by the sample provider rather than from assay-based typing.

Findings and caveats that apply to the study as a whole: Clinical and demographic metadata were provided uncurated, with the amount varying by source and participant.

As for this clone: Its antigen is currently not known. Base qualities were left out, and no much larger clone turns up one base away.

TCRbeta CDR3 regions were amplified from genomic DNA using the immunoSEQ Assay, a bias-controlled multiplex PCR. For the original study's pipeline: Nucleated cell counts per sample were estimated from amplification of reference gene primers within the assay. Sequence reads were collapsed and filtered to measure the absolute abundance of every unique TCRbeta CDR3 rearrangement. Productive Simpson clonality was computed per sample as the square root of Simpson's diversity index over productive rearrangements. The immuneACCESS repertoire file appears here via TCRdb, limited to in-frame rearrangements. These files lack a portion of the clones; in checked studies, under half of the deficit traces to unresolved V genes, and the cause of the others is not known. V, J and clone size derive from that table, while D and trimming were established from the DNA sequence. Counted in this sample were around 20,000 clones; 80% to 90% of them appeared once. The leading ten clones occupy about 25% of the sample.

Collaborating institutions collected whole blood in K2EDTA tubes following their own protocols. For TCRbeta analysis, collaborators shipped samples in one of three forms: frozen whole blood, isolated PBMCs, or DNA extracted from either of those sample types. The sequenced sample consisted of peripheral blood. The receptor was isolated from a human donor with active COVID-19. The donor label of this sample is uncertain.

The CDR3 in this case is CATLGVGGRTEAFF. The sequenced DNA is TGTGCCACCCTAGGGGTGGGGGGGCGAACTGAAGCTTTCTTT. Recombination linked TRBV28 to TRBJ1-1; the best D guess is TRBD1, with 6 bases matching. The cysteine opens and the phenylalanine closes a CDR3 of 14 amino acids. CDR3 DNA only is kept here, 42 bases in frame from base 1. V is shortened by 10 bases, J by 5 bases, and the region joining them spans 20 bases. The germline V gene gives CDR1 as MDHEN and CDR2 as SYDVKM.